This T cell receptor beta chain was observed in a study of cytomegalovirus exposure and HLA in healthy donors (dated by TCRdb to about 2017). For the study in its entirety: An earlier analysis of 550 to 700 of the donors reported 250 to 350 Gb of sequence data and 117 million unique TCR beta sequences from around 200 million T cells. An early release that covered fewer than 750 HLA-typed donors contained around 300 gigabases of sequencing data and about 84 million unique TCR sequences. Among the roughly 400 genotyped donors, about 85% belonged to the genetic ancestry cluster associated with self-reported Caucasian donors. The aim of the study was to test whether cataloging public T cell receptors could identify signatures of past pathogen exposure. The T cell repertoires of around 730 subjects were profiled by immunosequencing and related to cytomegalovirus serostatus. In addition to the first cohort of hundreds of subjects, a separate validation cohort of about 120 different subjects was used. The study combined high-throughput TCR immunosequencing, statistical association of individual TCRs with disease status, and machine learning to predict cytomegalovirus infection status. In a later analysis, previously published TCR beta repertoires from 550 to 700 donors were re-analyzed and high-resolution HLA genotyping was added so that TCR occurrence patterns could be studied. The later analysis used no new phenotypic data to find candidate immune exposures, relying instead on TCR beta sequences and their occurrence across donors. An earlier analysis of some 500 of the donors used high-throughput TCR beta sequencing to judge whether each TCR beta V gene segment behaved as functional or pseudogenic. Donor age, sex, ethnicity and CMV serostatus were compiled together with the repertoire data. A later genetic analysis took genome-wide SNP genotypes for about 55% of the 666 donors and used that subset as a discovery cohort. All discovery cohort repertoires had been generated on a single sequencing platform. HLA typing included class I and class II loci at four-digit resolution. Typing coverage varied by locus: roughly 629-630 donors for A, B, C, DRB1 and DQB1; approximately 560 for DQA1; over 600 for DPA1; approximately 450 for DPB1. Because of strong linkage in the cohort, five DR-DQ haplotypes were treated as single units for association and clustering. Across around 400 genotyped donors of the cohort, an average of about 240,000 unique TCR beta nucleotide sequences per donor were sequenced, and roughly 18% of those sequences were non-productive. What the study reported, not specific to this receptor: Correlated functional status among segregating V segments might be attributable to linkage disequilibrium, but an unknown experimental factor could not be ruled out. Because HLA typing was missing for some donors at each locus, association tests included only the typed subset. Compared with equally common non-associated chains, HLA-associated TCR beta chains in a later analysis were more clonally expanded and had lower generation probabilities. A later analysis found that TCR association rates varied across HLA loci, with DRB1 alleles showing the most associated TCRs and HLA-C alleles the fewest. Only TCR beta chains were sequenced in this cohort, and the absence of alpha or paired-chain data limited detectable features. The authors suggested that the approach could potentially be generalized to other disease states and immunological phenotypes. Sequencing depth was assumed to be roughly uniform across donors in the presence/absence analyses, though that assumption may not hold. A further reported finding was that TCR beta sequences accurately predicted the HLA-A and HLA-B alleles for most subjects in the first cohort. A group of highly shared sequence variants was considered likely to be a technical artifact of the sequencing pipeline. In a later analysis, most CMV-associated TCR beta chains were found to appear HLA-restricted, with HLA associations seemingly driven largely by CMV exposure. In a later genetic analysis, a missense DCLRE1C variant was associated with V-gene and J-gene trimming of TCR beta chains, and the association was replicated in an independent cohort. When HLA alleles, especially DR and DQ, strongly co-occurred, attributing TCR associations to individual alleles was difficult. In vitro tests confirmed that a few of the cytomegalovirus-associated TCR beta chains recognize cytomegalovirus antigens. About 15 rarely observed V segments, including chromosome 9 orphons, were excluded from the earlier analysis of several hundred of the donors because counts were too low. Several of the top co-occurrence clusters appeared to be linked to parvovirus B19, influenza, CMV and Epstein-Barr virus, according to a later analysis. Most TCR sequences were observed very rarely across donors, whereas some public TCRs were present in many individuals. The classifier was reported to diagnose cytomegalovirus status with high specificity and sensitivity in both the original cohort and the validation cohort. In a later genetic analysis, fewer N-insertions in productive TCRs were reported among donors in an Asian-associated ancestry cluster than the roughly 640-donor mean. In the study, some 160 TCR beta chains were listed as associated with cytomegalovirus. Because the 87-base-pair reads could not distinguish some IMGT-functional V segments, including TRBV6-2 and TRBV6-3, those segments were excluded. At a false discovery rate of 0.05, a later analysis linked 16,000 or so TCR beta sequences to specific HLA alleles. In an earlier analysis of more than 450 of the donors, most TCR beta V segments were observed in productive rearrangements about 90% or about 30% of the time, broadly matching IMGT annotations. Immune exposure information for the cohort was limited to CMV serostatus.

The CDR3 measures 15 amino acids from cysteine to phenylalanine. The entry retains the CDR3 DNA only, 45 bases that are in frame from base 1. CDR1 and CDR2 are drawn from the germline V gene: MDHEN, SYDVKM. V is trimmed back by 2 bases and J by 7 bases, and the junction contains 5 bases that no gene match accounts for. The cohort consisted of 666 healthy bone marrow donors. All cohort members were sampled while nominally healthy, although unrecorded immune exposures were likely present. The donor was CMV seronegative and belonged to the group of over 350 seronegative cohort members. A peripheral blood sample was provided by each donor, and peripheral blood mononuclear cells were used for TCR beta sequencing. The Qiagen DNeasy Blood Extraction Kit was used to extract genomic DNA from the blood cell samples. The library relied on the immunoSEQ multiplex PCR assay. For the multiplex PCR, a mixture combining 60 forward primers for TCR Vbeta segments and 13 reverse primers for TCR Jbeta segments was used. The CDR3 region of rearranged TCR beta genes was amplified from genomic DNA with a multiplex PCR assay. The Illumina HiSeq System was used to sequence the amplified TCR beta libraries as 87-base-pair reads. In the paper's pipeline: A later analysis counted about 80 million unique TCR beta chains across the approximately 700 repertoires, and roughly 11 million of these chains were shared by at least two donors. Raw reads were error-corrected and collapsed into unique sequences with a nearest-neighbor algorithm that merged closely related sequences to remove PCR and sequencing errors. Alignment of CDR3 sequences to IMGT reference sequences was used to assign V, D and J gene segments. Each retained sequence needed at least a six-nucleotide match to both a V gene segment and a J gene segment. Rearrangements were classified as productive when the CDR3 lacked stop codons and remained in frame with V and J, and all other rearrangements were classified as non-productive. Following IMGT convention, CDR3 was defined as the stretch from the second conserved V-encoded cysteine up to the conserved J-encoded phenylalanine. The earlier analysis of 587 of the donors excluded any sequence lacking an unambiguous match to a single V gene segment. An earlier analysis of approximately 590 of the donors called V segments functional above 56.7% productive rearrangements and segregating when the between-donor standard deviation exceeded 5%. A statistical classification framework was built for diagnosing cytomegalovirus status from the catalog of TCR beta chain sequences. A later analysis assigned V and J genes by comparing TCR nucleotide sequences with IMGT/GENE-DB human TR gene sequences. In a later analysis, CDR3 sequences and most-parsimonious VDJ recombination scenarios were assigned using the TCRdist pipeline. In a later analysis, each TCR beta chain was defined by its CDR3 amino acid sequence together with its V-gene family, and reads without a unique V-gene family were excluded. As a way to deal with suspected cross-contamination and a sequencing artifact, a later analysis dropped more than 500 nucleotide sequences that were highly shared and had low generation probability. A later analysis calculated a clonal expansion index for each public chain from normalized within-repertoire ranks of inferred template counts. In a later analysis, generation probabilities were computed with a VDJ recombination model fitted to out-of-frame rearrangements, and the resulting probabilities were checked against IGoR. Hypergeometric tests were used in a later analysis to score TCR-TCR, TCR-HLA and TCR-CMV co-occurrence, with a repertoire-size bias correction applied to the TCR pairs. In a later analysis, false discovery rates were estimated by permuting HLA or CMV assignments 20 times. In a later analysis, co-occurring TCRs were grouped using DBSCAN, with TCRdist sequence similarity added in when clustering inside HLA-allele-positive subsets. Repertoires with fewer than 30,000 or more than 120,000 public chains, plus five repertoires with anomalous nucleotide sharing, were excluded from co-occurrence clustering. Imported from immuneACCESS, the table was reduced by TCRdb to in-frame sequences with V and J called. These copies leave out some clones; in studies compared against another copy, an unresolved V gene accounts for under half, and the cause of the remainder is not known. V, J and clone size reflect that table, while D and trimming were determined from the DNA. This sample is represented by roughly 150,000 clones; 70% to 90% of them were singletons. The ten largest clonotypes hold roughly 2.3% of the sample.

On this clone: Its antigen remains undetermined. It has no much larger one-base neighbor in the sample; base qualities were not kept.

The sample taken for sequencing was PBMCs. The chain was built from TRBV28 and TRBJ1-6, with 7 junctional bases fitting TRBD1. The clonotype comes from a woman aged 18-29 years in good health and CMV-seronegative. The DNA is as follows: TGTGCCAGCAGTTTACTGACAGGGTCGAATTCACCCCTCCACTTT. This translates into CASSLLTGSNSPLHF. The CDR3 plus the reference TRBV28 and TRBJ1-6 genes for the other parts give the full variable domain: DVKVTQSSRYLVKRTGEKVFLECVQDMDHENMFWYRQDPGLGLRLIYFSYDVKMKEKGDIPEGYSVSREKKERFSLILESASTNQTSMYLCASSLLTGSNSPLHFGNGTRLTVT.